These 28 T cell receptor beta chains share one sample of origin, sequenced in a study of blood T cell repertoires in COVID-19. Assay: immunoSEQ multiplex PCR; the TCRdb copy retains only in-frame clones and omits some. This table holds 70,000 to 95,000 clones, approximately 91% found once. Input material: peripheral blood. These receptors were collected from a man in his fifties or sixties with COVID-19, enrolled during active disease.

The chain uses TRBV5-1 and TRBJ2-3; weak D call: TRBD2 (5 bases). V gave up 0 bases and J gave up 3 bases, with 14 bases separating them. The germline V gene has CDR1 SGHRS and CDR2 YFSETQ. CDR3 length equals 16 residues. The DNA of the CDR3 is TGCGCCAGCAGCTTGGCCCTGACTACGTTAACAGATACGCAGTATTTT. Protein: CASSLALTTLTDTQYF.

This clone was detected a few times. The chain is built from TRBV10-2 and TRBJ1-6, with 9 bases fitting TRBD1. Germline lookup yields CDR1 WSHSY and CDR2 SAAADI. The CDR3 has 15 amino acids. With 7 bases clipped from V and 9 bases from J, the junction kept 10 bases outside the gene matches. In nucleotides, the CDR3 is TGCGCCAGCAATCCACAGGGGGCGTTGGGTTCACCCCTCCACTTT. Residues: CASNPQGALGSPLHF.

The chain joins TRBV28 to TRBJ2-2; perhaps TRBD2 as D (6 bases). CDR3 length: 14 residues. Germline values: CDR1 MDHEN, CDR2 SYDVKM. Trimming pared 5 bases from V and 8 bases from J, leaving 15 bases between. In DNA form, the CDR3 reads TGTGCCAGCAGTCGTCGTCGGGAGCCAGGGGAGCTGTTTTTT. Its protein product is CASSRRREPGELFF.

This clone was seen only a few times. The chain carries TRBV27 and TRBJ2-5; D is unresolved. This CDR3 has 13 amino acids. Germline values: CDR1 MNHEY, CDR2 SMNVEV (reference sequence). V lost 3 bases, J lost 0 bases, and 5 bases lay in between. The CDR3 DNA is TGTGCCAGCAGTTTCGGGTACCAAGAGACCCAGTACTTC. This gives the protein CASSFGYQETQYF.

The genes are TRBV29-1 and TRBJ2-7; D is possibly TRBD2 (5 bases). Germline-derived CDR1 and CDR2 are SQVTM and ANQGSEA. The germline V and J ends were trimmed by 2 bases and 5 bases, with 10 bases remaining between them. The CDR3 runs to 12 residues. Written as DNA, the CDR3 is TGCAGCGTTGAAAGGTCGGGGAACGAGCAGTACTTC. Its translation is CSVERSGNEQYF.

V usage is TRBV5-1 and J usage is TRBJ2-3, with TRBD2 identical over 12 bases. CDR1 is SGHRS, CDR2 YFSETQ, per germline. Unmatched junction bases numbered 8, after V lost 0 bases and J lost 6 bases. The CDR3 extends over 17 amino acids. The CDR3 sequence: CASSLGGLAGLGDTQYF. CDR3 bases: TGCGCCAGCAGCTTGGGGGGACTAGCGGGCCTGGGGGATACGCAGTATTTT.

This chain links TRBV27 with TRBJ1-5, with 8 bases lining up with TRBD1. The J segment lost 4 bases and the V segment lost 6 bases, leaving 5 bases of the junction unmatched. Germline V gene lookup returns CDR1 MNHEY and CDR2 SMNVEV (reference sequence). CDR3 length: 14 residues. CDR3 protein: CASRRQGANQPQHF. CDR3 DNA: TGTGCCAGCAGACGCCAGGGGGCAAATCAGCCCCAGCATTTT.

The chain is built from TRBV18 and TRBJ1-2, with 8 nucleotides matching TRBD1. Germline V gives CDR1 KGHSH, CDR2 LQKENI. The V segment lost 4 bases and the J segment 7 bases; nucleotides outside the gene matches: 5. There are 13 residues in the CDR3. In nucleotides, the CDR3 is TGTGCCAGCTCACTGGACAGGGTACGTGGCTACACCTTC. This encodes CASSLDRVRGYTF.

This sequence joins TRBV19 and TRBJ1-1; D gene uncertain. Trimming removed 5 bases at V and 2 bases at J, with 12 bases between. Looked up from germline, CDR1 is LNHDA and CDR2 is SQIVND (reference sequence). This CDR3 has 14 amino acids. CDR3 in DNA: TGTGCCAGTAGTTCCTCGTCAGGAAACACTGAAGCTTTCTTT. This sequence encodes CASSSSSGNTEAFF.

The chain carries TRBV5-1 and TRBJ2-3; possible D gene TRBD1, 6 bases. This CDR3 region has 15 residues. The V and J ends lost 4 bases and 5 bases respectively, with 17 bases between them. Germline V gene data show CDR1 as SGHRS and CDR2 as YFSETQ. In DNA form, the CDR3 reads TGCGCCAGCAGCCCGACAACAGGGTCGGGAGATACGCAGTATTTT. Protein: CASSPTTGSGDTQYF.

The V call is TRBV5-1, the J call TRBJ1-1; no definite D call. Germline loops: CDR1 SGHRS, CDR2 YFSETQ. V lost 3 bases to trimming and J lost 0 bases, with 9 bases between them. The CDR3 is made up of 14 amino acids. The CDR3 protein is CASSSTTLNTEAFF. CDR3 bases: TGCGCCAGCAGCTCTACGACTCTGAACACTGAAGCTTTCTTT.

V is TRBV27 and J is TRBJ2-2; no firm D call. The CDR3 covers 14 residues. Trimming cost V 1 base and J 6 bases, with 9 bases left between them. Germline CDR1 MNHEY, CDR2 SMNVEV (reference sequence). CDR3 bases: TGTGCCAGCAGTTTATTGAGTCGGGCCGGGGAGCTGTTTTTT. This codes for CASSLLSRAGELFF.

The sample holds a few counts of this clone. The chain couples TRBV20-1 to TRBJ2-1, with 9 bases lining up with TRBD2. Germline values: CDR1 DFQATT, CDR2 SNEGSKA (reference sequence). The CDR3 spans 17 residues. V dropped 3 bases and J dropped 0; count of bases not matched to a gene: 9. The CDR3 DNA follows: TGCAGTGCTAGTTCTAGCGGGACAACGCCCTCCTACAATGAGCAGTTCTTC. This gives the protein CSASSSGTTPSYNEQFF.

This clone was recorded a few times. V gene TRBV6-5 combines with J gene TRBJ1-5; maybe TRBD1 (5 bases). V shed 5 bases and J shed 4 bases, with 9 bases lying between them. The germline V gene encodes CDR1 MNHEY and CDR2 SVGAGI. This CDR3 contains 13 residues. CDR3 residues: CASSLDRNQPQHF. CDR3 DNA sequence: TGTGCCAGCAGTCTAGACAGAAATCAGCCCCAGCATTTT.

This clone occurred once. The chain uses TRBV7-2 and TRBJ2-5, with 14 bases matching TRBD2. The germline gives CDR1 SGHTA, CDR2 FQGNSA. V dropped 5 bases and J dropped 3; count of bases not matched to a gene: 11. The CDR3 totals 18 residues. Here the CDR3 reads CASSPGLAGVSGEETQYF. The CDR3 coding sequence is TGTGCCAGCAGCCCGGGACTAGCGGGAGTTTCTGGGGAAGAGACCCAGTACTTC.

V gene TRBV6-5 combines with J gene TRBJ1-2, with a weak D call TRBD1 (5 bases). Trimming took off 7 bases at V and 7 bases at J, with 10 bases between the two ends. CDR1 and CDR2 (germline): MNHEY, SVGAGI. The CDR3 is made up of 11 amino acids. The CDR3 protein is CASTGGVGYTF. Written as DNA, the CDR3 is TGTGCCAGCACCGGGGGGGTTGGCTACACCTTC.

The gene calls are TRBV3-1 (or the pseudogene TRBV3-2) and TRBJ2-3; maybe TRBD2 (6 bases). This CDR3 is 14 amino acids long. Germline values: CDR1 LGHDT, CDR2 YNNKEL (reference sequence). V gave up 5 bases and J gave up 6 bases, with 15 bases separating them. CDR3 in DNA: TGTGCCAGCAGCAACTGGATCAGCGGGGATACGCAGTATTTT. This translates into CASSNWISGDTQYF.

The rearrangement uses TRBV11-3 and TRBJ2-7; 7 bases line up with TRBD1. Germline CDR1 and CDR2: SGHNT and YENEEA. Unmatched junction bases numbered 15, after V lost 10 bases and J lost 6 bases. This CDR3 contains 14 residues. As DNA, the CDR3 is TGTGCCATTACAAGGGGGCCCGAAGCCCTCGAGCAGTACGTC. As protein: CAITRGPEALEQYV.

The sample holds one count of this clone. J is TRBJ2-7 and V is TRBV6-6; TRBD1 matches 11 bases. The CDR3 sequence is 16 residues long. Germline CDR1 reads MNHNY; CDR2 reads SVGAGI (reference sequence). Trimming cost V 2 bases and J 5 bases; bases outside gene matches: 8. The CDR3 sequence: CASSYTGQGEGHEQYF. As DNA, the CDR3 is TGTGCCAGCAGTTACACGGGACAGGGGGAGGGCCACGAGCAGTACTTC.

This chain joins TRBV18 and TRBJ1-1; no reliable D call. Trimming took 1 base from V and 4 from J, leaving 7 bases between them. This CDR3 spans 13 amino acids. Germline V gene data show CDR1 as KGHSH and CDR2 as LQKENI. The CDR3 reads CASSPQAGTEAFF. For the CDR3, the DNA is TGTGCCAGCTCACCACAAGCAGGCACTGAAGCTTTCTTT.

This chain connects TRBV28 to TRBJ2-1, with TRBD2 matching 14 bases. The CDR3 consists of 16 residues. CDR1 and CDR2 from the germline V gene are MDHEN and SYDVKM. Losses at the gene ends were 8 bases for V and 7 bases for J; bases not matched to a gene: 10. DNA of the CDR3: TGTGCCAGCCTGGGACTAGCGGGAGAAAGTAAGAATGAGCAGTTCTTC. Amino acids: CASLGLAGESKNEQFF.

On this clone: The identical CDR3 is also encoded by other nucleotide sequences in the sample. The chain joins TRBV6-5 to TRBJ2-2, with TRBD2 as a possible D gene (5 bases). Germline V gene data show CDR1 as MNHEY and CDR2 as SVGAGI. CDR3 length: 14 amino acids. Trimming took 0 bases from V and 3 from J, leaving 5 bases between them. In nucleotides, the CDR3 is TGTGCCAGCAGTTACTCGAGGGACACCGGGGAGCTGTTTTTT. Encoded protein: CASSYSRDTGELFF.

This clone appeared a few times. The chain links TRBV5-4 to TRBJ2-3, with 10 bases that match TRBD1. Germline loops: CDR1 SGHNT, CDR2 YYREEE (reference sequence). The CDR3 runs 14 residues. Trimming cost V 3 bases and J 3 bases; bases outside gene matches: 1. The DNA of the CDR3 is TGTGCCAGCAGCTCGGGACAGGGGACAGATACGCAGTATTTT. Residues: CASSSGQGTDTQYF.

The chain has TRBV2 and TRBJ2-1; 9 bases line up with TRBD1. The germline CDR1 and CDR2 sequences are SNHLY and FYNNEI. The junction had 3 bases not matched to a gene; V was cut back by 5 bases and J by 1 base. There are 15 residues in the CDR3. In DNA, the CDR3 is TGTGCCAGCAGTAGCGACAGGGGGTCCTACAATGAGCAGTTCTTC. The encoded protein is CASSSDRGSYNEQFF.

The chain couples TRBV11-2 to TRBJ1-1, with D maybe TRBD1 (5 bases). The CDR3 sequence is 14 residues long. Germline CDR1 is SGHAT and CDR2 is FQNNGV. The V gene lost 2 bases and the J gene lost 7 bases, with 14 bases spanning the gap. The CDR3 DNA reads as TGTGCCAGCAGCTTAAGCTCAGGGAGGGGTGAAGCTTTCTTT. The encoded protein is CASSLSSGRGEAFF.

This chain uses TRBV27 with TRBJ2-1; 10 bases match TRBD2. CDR3 length: 15 residues. Looked up from germline, CDR1 is MNHEY and CDR2 is SMNVEV (reference sequence). Losses at the gene ends were 2 bases for V and 9 bases for J; bases not matched to a gene: 7. CDR3 sequence: CASSLVSGRIGEQFF. CDR3 in DNA: TGTGCCAGCAGTTTAGTTAGCGGGAGGATCGGTGAGCAGTTCTTC.

The rearrangement uses TRBV18 and TRBJ1-1; the D gene is possibly TRBD1 (5 bases). The CDR3 has 14 amino acids. Germline V gene sequence: CDR1 KGHSH, CDR2 LQKENI. Trimming left V 3 bases short and J 0 bases short, with 8 bases between. Written as DNA, the CDR3 is TGTGCCAGCTCACCTAAACAGGTGAACACTGAAGCTTTCTTT. It encodes CASSPKQVNTEAFF.

This clone was observed once. V and J are TRBV28 and TRBJ1-2; 7 bases are shared with TRBD1. The V segment lost 2 bases and the J segment 8 bases; nucleotides outside the gene matches: 2. CDR1 is MDHEN and CDR2 is SYDVKM in the germline V gene. The CDR3 loop spans 12 amino acids. CDR3 sequence: CASSLNRGGYTF. The DNA for the CDR3 is TGTGCCAGCAGTTTAAACAGGGGCGGCTACACCTTC.